These 8 T cell receptor beta chains originate from one sample sequenced in a study of T-cell reconstitution after alpha-beta-depleted transplantation in children. Using unique molecular identifiers, the investigators prepared the TCRbeta library. TCRdb re-analysed the PCR reads in MiXCR, keeping a single row per CDR3 protein. The table records about 690,000 distinct CDR3 sequences, 15% to 20% of them present only once. This specimen consisted of PBMCs from the stem cell graft donor, obtained from the stem cell graft. These receptors originate from a human donor who donated a stem cell graft to a child with acute myeloid leukemia.

This rearrangement joins TRBV28 to TRBJ1-1; D may be TRBD1 (5 bases). With 6 bases removed from V and 0 bases from J, the gap between germline ends came to 14 bases. Germline values: CDR1 MDHEN, CDR2 SYDVKM. This CDR3 is built from 15 residues. The CDR3 reads CASRPTGTVNTEAFF. The CDR3 coding sequence is TGTGCCAGCAGGCCTACCGGGACGGTGAACACTGAAGCTTTCTTT.

The chain has TRBV30 and TRBJ2-3, with D perhaps TRBD1 or TRBD2 (5 bases each). V lost 4 bases and J 1 base, leaving 15 bases between the germline ends. Germline lookup yields CDR1 GTSNPN and CDR2 SVGIG (reference sequence). This CDR3 spans 15 amino acids. This CDR3 reads CAWTGQGDGTDTQYF. Here the CDR3 DNA reads TGTGCCTGGACGGGGCAGGGAGACGGCACAGATACGCAGTATTTT.

In its sample, this clonotype was seen a few times. The chain recombines TRBV10-3 with TRBJ2-1; D is possibly TRBD2 (6 bases). Trimming removed 9 bases at V and 10 bases at J, with 19 bases between. Per germline, CDR1 ENHRY and CDR2 SYGVKD. The CDR3 consists of 13 residues. The CDR3 DNA follows: TGTGCCATTTTCCGGGACTCTCTGGGGGAGCAGTTCTTC. Protein product: CAIFRDSLGEQFF.

Many counts were recorded for this clonotype. J is TRBJ1-4 and V is TRBV20-1; D perhaps matches TRBD1 (5 bases). Germline values: CDR1 DFQATT, CDR2 SNEGSKA (reference sequence). V was shortened by 0 bases and J by 4 bases, with 15 bases between the two germline ends. This CDR3 is 16 amino acids long. The CDR3 bases are TGCAGTGCTAGAGATCTTGAGGGCAGGGATAATGAAAAACTGTTTTTT. Its translation: CSARDLEGRDNEKLFF.

This clonotype was seen at least ten times. The genes are TRBV15 and TRBJ2-3, with 7 bases identical to TRBD1. The J segment lost 6 bases and the V segment lost 3 bases, leaving 6 bases of the junction unmatched. CDR1 and CDR2 (germline): LNHNV, YYDKDF (reference sequence). There are 14 residues in the CDR3. The CDR3 loop is CATSRITGADTQYF. The CDR3 DNA follows: TGTGCCACCAGCAGGATTACAGGGGCGGATACGCAGTATTTT.

The V gene is TRBV4-3, the J gene TRBJ2-1, with D possibly being TRBD1 or TRBD2 (6 bases each). V lost 0 bases to trimming and J lost 8 bases, with 17 bases between them. CDR3 size: 16 residues. The germline V gene has CDR1 LGHNA and CDR2 YSLEER. The CDR3 nucleotides read TGCGCCAGCAGCCAAGATGCCGGGACACCGGGGGATGAGCAGTTCTTC. Protein sequence: CASSQDAGTPGDEQFF.

The chain couples TRBV20-1 to TRBJ2-7; 8 bases are shared with TRBD2. There are 15 residues in the CDR3. CDR1 and CDR2 from the germline V gene are DFQATT and SNEGSKA (reference sequence). Here the CDR3 reads CSARDRTGGTYEQYV. For the CDR3, the DNA is TGCAGTGCCAGAGATCGGACGGGGGGGACCTACGAGCAGTACGTC.

The chain joins TRBV11-2 to TRBJ2-7, with TRBD1 matching over 8 bases. The J segment lost 2 bases and the V segment lost 3 bases, leaving 9 bases of the junction unmatched. Germline V gene data show CDR1 as SGHAT and CDR2 as FQNNGV. The CDR3 length is 16 residues. CDR3 coding DNA: TGTGCCAGCAGCTTCCCCCAGGGGGCCTGGACCTACGAGCAGTACTTC. It translates to CASSFPQGAWTYEQYF.